This is a list of T cell receptor beta chains from one sample in a study of CD8 T cells in ankylosing spondylitis. MiXCR, run by TCRdb on the 5' RACE reads, gives a single entry per CDR3 protein. The data hold roughly 300,000 distinct CDR3 sequences, with around 7.6% observed a single time. The sequenced material came from blood, either unsorted or a sorted T cell fraction (not recorded which). These receptors were obtained from a male donor with ankylosing spondylitis. The CDR3 runs from the conserved cysteine through the conserved F or W. The order of the fields is CDR3 protein, CDR3 DNA, V gene, J gene, D gene, clone size. D genes are given only for firm matches. Part of the rows lack a size; the others show once, few, many or a class for expanded clones.

CASSDSRHEGEKLFF,TGCGCCAGCAGCGATTCCAGGCACGAGGGTGAAAAACTGTTTTTT,TRBV10-2,TRBJ1-4,.,few
CASSQDRGKLFF,TGTGCCAGCAGCCAAGATAGAGGAAAACTGTTTTTT,TRBV14,TRBJ1-4,.,many
CASTTGPPQPQHF,TGTGCCAGCACTACAGGGCCCCCTCAGCCCCAGCATTTT,TRBV6-1,TRBJ1-5,.,.
CASSQDVGASGEQYF,TGTGCCAGCAGCCAAGATGTAGGCGCTAGTGGCGAGCAGTACTTC,TRBV3-1,TRBJ2-7,.,few
CASSLGNMNTEAFF,TGTGCCAGCAGTCTCGGGAATATGAACACTGAAGCTTTCTTT,TRBV3-1,TRBJ1-1,.,many
CASSEEAHSGEQFF,TGCGCCAGCAGCGAGGAGGCCCACTCAGGTGAGCAGTTCTTC,TRBV5-1,TRBJ2-1,.,.
CSAPTRQGHQNIQYF,TGCAGTGCTCCTACCAGACAGGGCCATCAAAACATTCAGTACTTC,TRBV20-1,TRBJ2-4,TRBD1,.
CSVGESTEAFF,TGCAGCGTTGGGGAGAGTACTGAAGCTTTCTTT,TRBV29-1,TRBJ1-1,.,.
CASSRDNANTGELFF,TGTGCCAGCAGTCGGGATAACGCGAACACCGGGGAGCTGTTTTTT,TRBV6-1,TRBJ2-2,.,many
CASVRGKRADEQYF,TGTGCCAGCGTTAGGGGGAAACGCGCGGACGAGCAGTACTTC,TRBV6-5,TRBJ2-7,.,few
CASSGKGTSVRNEQFF,TGTGCCAGCAGCGGGAAGGGGACTAGCGTTAGAAATGAGCAGTTCTTC,TRBV9,TRBJ2-1,TRBD2,few
CASGQWTSNEQFF,TGCGCCAGCGGCCAGTGGACTAGTAATGAGCAGTTCTTC,TRBV4-3,TRBJ2-1,TRBD2,.
CASNMRSGVLGGELFF,TGTGCCAGCAATATGAGGTCAGGGGTTTTGGGAGGGGAGCTGTTTTTT,TRBV27,TRBJ2-2,.,.
CSGDASYEQYF,TGCAGCGGGGACGCCTCCTACGAGCAGTACTTC,TRBV29-1,TRBJ2-7,.,.
CASSWDSTYEQYF,TGTGCCAGCAGCTGGGACTCCACCTACGAGCAGTACTTC,TRBV7-6,TRBJ2-7,.,few
CASSLEVRGGEQFF,TGCGCCAGCAGCTTGGAAGTCAGGGGAGGTGAGCAGTTCTTC,TRBV5-1,TRBJ2-1,.,many
CASSPGPGDEKLFF,TGTGCCAGCAGCCCGGGACCCGGCGATGAAAAACTGTTTTTT,TRBV4-2,TRBJ1-4,.,.
CASSQEVASLWGNSPLHF,TGTGCCAGCAGCCAAGAGGTCGCCAGCCTTTGGGGAAATTCACCCCTCCACTTT,TRBV4-2,TRBJ1-6,.,many
CASSQDRSSGIREQYF,TGTGCCAGCAGCCAAGATCGCTCTAGCGGCATTCGCGAGCAGTACTTC,TRBV14,TRBJ2-7,TRBD2,once
CASRQQNTGELFF,TGTGCCAGCCGCCAACAGAACACCGGGGAGCTGTTTTTT,TRBV28,TRBJ2-2,.,.
CSAELAGGFNEQFF,TGCAGTGCCGAACTAGCGGGAGGCTTCAATGAGCAGTTCTTC,TRBV20-1,TRBJ2-1,TRBD2,.
CASSQVSGGSPLHF,TGCGCCAGCAGCCAAGTGTCAGGAGGTTCACCCCTCCACTTT,TRBV4-3,TRBJ1-6,.,.
CASSFGGVGNNEQFF,TGTGCCAGCAGTTTCGGCGGGGTGGGGAACAATGAGCAGTTCTTC,TRBV12-3/TRBV12-4,TRBJ2-1,.,.
CSGEGYNEQFF,TGCAGCGGGGAGGGGTACAATGAGCAGTTCTTC,TRBV29-1,TRBJ2-1,TRBD2,few
CASSPLGQGARNEQFF,TGTGCCAGCAGTCCCCTCGGACAGGGGGCGCGGAATGAGCAGTTCTTC,TRBV12-3/TRBV12-4,TRBJ2-1,TRBD1,.
CSAYHERSDEQFF,TGCAGTGCTTACCACGAGCGATCGGATGAGCAGTTCTTC,TRBV20-1,TRBJ2-1,.,many
CASSESSGSYNEQFF,TGTGCCAGCAGTGAAAGTAGCGGGTCCTACAATGAGCAGTTCTTC,TRBV25-1,TRBJ2-1,TRBD2,many
CASSQGPVVKAFF,TGTGCCAGCAGCCAAGGGCCGGTGGTGAAAGCTTTCTTT,TRBV3-1,TRBJ1-1,.,.
CASSKTGGYETQYF,TGTGCCAGCAGCAAAACAGGGGGCTATGAGACCCAGTACTTC,TRBV9,TRBJ2-5,TRBD1,many
CASSPPGQGSYEQYF,TGTGCCAGCAGCCCACCGGGACAGGGATCCTACGAGCAGTACTTC,TRBV7-9,TRBJ2-7,TRBD1,many
CASSSGQEHRETQYF,TGCGCCAGCAGCTCTGGACAGGAGCACAGGGAGACCCAGTACTTC,TRBV5-1,TRBJ2-5,TRBD1,few
CASRRDDQPQHF,TGTGCCAGCAGGAGGGACGATCAGCCCCAGCATTTT,TRBV2,TRBJ1-5,.,.
CASSQIAGGTYEQYF,TGCGCCAGCAGCCAAATAGCGGGAGGTACCTACGAGCAGTACTTC,TRBV5-1,TRBJ2-7,TRBD2,.
CASRPGTGRSISEQYF,TGTGCCAGCAGACCCGGGACAGGGCGGTCCATATCCGAGCAGTACTTC,TRBV7-8,TRBJ2-7,TRBD1,.
CASSSQASGANVLTF,TGTGCCAGCAGTTCCCAGGCTTCTGGGGCCAACGTCCTGACTTTC,TRBV7-2,TRBJ2-6,.,.
CSVSFGLSSYEQYF,TGCAGCGTGTCCTTTGGTTTGTCCTCCTACGAGCAGTACTTC,TRBV29-1,TRBJ2-7,.,many
CSARLSYNEQFF,TGCAGTGCTAGATTATCCTACAATGAGCAGTTCTTC,TRBV20-1,TRBJ2-1,.,few
CASSQEGSGTYNEQFF,TGTGCCAGCAGCCAAGAAGGTAGCGGAACCTACAATGAGCAGTTCTTC,TRBV4-2,TRBJ2-1,.,few
CASSARSGSETQYF,TGTGCCAGCAGCGCAAGGAGCGGGAGCGAGACCCAGTACTTC,TRBV9,TRBJ2-5,TRBD2,few
CASSLMASAASEQYF,TGTGCCAGCAGTTTAATGGCTAGCGCGGCCTCCGAGCAGTACTTC,TRBV27,TRBJ2-7,.,few
CASSFSGGGEQFF,TGTGCCAGCAGTTTCAGCGGAGGGGGAGAGCAGTTCTTC,TRBV12-3/TRBV12-4,TRBJ2-1,.,many
CASSRGGRMDEQFF,TGTGCCAGCAGCCGTGGGGGACGAATGGATGAGCAGTTCTTC,TRBV7-9,TRBJ2-1,.,many
CASSLAYPLNSRPYEQYF,TGTGCCAGCAGCTTAGCGTACCCCTTGAACAGTCGGCCCTACGAGCAGTACTTC,TRBV7-2,TRBJ2-7,.,.
CSVSGVTTEAFF,TGCAGCGTTAGCGGTGTGACGACTGAAGCTTTCTTT,TRBV29-1,TRBJ1-1,.,few
CSAQTQGLDGYTF,TGCAGTGCCCAGACACAGGGGTTGGATGGCTACACCTTC,TRBV20-1,TRBJ1-2,TRBD1,.
CASSPRQGPRNEQFF,TGTGCCAGCAGTCCACGACAGGGGCCTAGGAATGAGCAGTTCTTC,TRBV27,TRBJ2-1,TRBD1,.
CSVVRGQDTQYF,TGCAGCGTTGTAAGGGGGCAAGATACGCAGTATTTT,TRBV29-1,TRBJ2-3,TRBD1,few
CAGGAGNQPQHF,TGTGCCGGAGGGGCGGGCAATCAGCCCCAGCATTTT,TRBV28,TRBJ1-5,.,many
CSVEVVAGGHEQYF,TGCAGCGTTGAAGTTGTGGCAGGGGGCCACGAGCAGTACTTC,TRBV29-1,TRBJ2-7,TRBD1,.
CASSYTSHEQFF,TGTGCCAGCAGCTATACTTCTCATGAGCAGTTCTTC,TRBV7-6,TRBJ2-1,.,.
CASRASPGTSGSWYF,TGTGCCAGCAGAGCCTCTCCCGGGACTAGCGGGAGTTGGTATTTT,TRBV2,TRBJ2-3,TRBD2,.
CSASPAGGAEQYF,TGCAGTGCTTCCCCGGCCGGTGGCGCCGAGCAGTACTTC,TRBV20-1,TRBJ2-7,.,many
CASSLQMGTRDNYGYTF,TGTGCCAGCAGCCTCCAAATGGGGACGAGGGATAACTATGGCTACACCTTC,TRBV9,TRBJ1-2,.,.
CASMVEGAGTDTQYF,TGTGCCAGCATGGTTGAGGGGGCAGGGACAGATACGCAGTATTTT,TRBV28,TRBJ2-3,TRBD1,.
CASSPRPGGLETQYF,TGTGCCAGCAGTCCCCGCCCAGGGGGCCTAGAGACCCAGTACTTC,TRBV27,TRBJ2-5,TRBD1,few
CASSFALAGEKLFF,TGTGCCAGCAGTTTCGCTCTGGCGGGTGAAAAACTGTTTTTT,TRBV12-3/TRBV12-4,TRBJ1-4,.,few
CSVALLGRKLFF,TGCAGCGTTGCGCTCCTAGGACGTAAACTGTTTTTT,TRBV29-1,TRBJ1-4,.,many
CATSGSGRLLNEQFF,TGTGCCACCAGTGGTAGCGGGAGGCTTCTGAATGAGCAGTTCTTC,TRBV24-1,TRBJ2-1,TRBD2,.
CSVEGRTRREQYF,TGCAGCGTTGAAGGGAGGACTCGGCGCGAGCAGTACTTC,TRBV29-1,TRBJ2-7,.,.